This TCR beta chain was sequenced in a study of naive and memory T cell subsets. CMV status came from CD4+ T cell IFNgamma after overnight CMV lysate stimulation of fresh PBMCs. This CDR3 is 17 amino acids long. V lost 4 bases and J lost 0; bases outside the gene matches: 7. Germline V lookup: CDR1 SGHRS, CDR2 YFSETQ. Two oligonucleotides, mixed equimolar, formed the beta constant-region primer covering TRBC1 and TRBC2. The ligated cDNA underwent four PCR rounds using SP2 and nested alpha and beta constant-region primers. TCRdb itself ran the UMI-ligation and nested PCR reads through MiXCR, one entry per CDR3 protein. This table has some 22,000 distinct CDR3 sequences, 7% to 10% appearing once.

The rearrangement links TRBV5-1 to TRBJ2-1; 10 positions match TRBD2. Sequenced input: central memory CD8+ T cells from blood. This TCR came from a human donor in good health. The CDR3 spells CASSKLAGRNSYNEQFF. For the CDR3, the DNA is TGCGCCAGCAGCAAACTAGCGGGACGGAACTCCTACAATGAGCAGTTCTTC.